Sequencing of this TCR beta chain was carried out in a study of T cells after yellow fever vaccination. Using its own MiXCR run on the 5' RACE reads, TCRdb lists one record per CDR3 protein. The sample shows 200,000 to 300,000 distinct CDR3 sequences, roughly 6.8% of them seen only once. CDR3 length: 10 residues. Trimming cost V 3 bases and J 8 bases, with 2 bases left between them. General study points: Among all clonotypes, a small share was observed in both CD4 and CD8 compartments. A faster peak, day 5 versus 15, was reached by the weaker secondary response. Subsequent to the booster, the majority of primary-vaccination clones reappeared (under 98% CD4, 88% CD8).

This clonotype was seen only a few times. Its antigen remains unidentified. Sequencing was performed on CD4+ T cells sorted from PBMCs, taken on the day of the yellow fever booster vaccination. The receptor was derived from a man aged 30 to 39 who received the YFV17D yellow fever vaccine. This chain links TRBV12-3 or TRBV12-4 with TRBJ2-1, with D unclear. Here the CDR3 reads CASSFYEQFF. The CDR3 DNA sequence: TGTGCCAGCAGTTTTTATGAGCAGTTCTTC.